This TCR beta chain was documented in a study of blood T cell repertoires in COVID-19. TCRdb's copy holds only in-frame clones and misses some; the assay was immunoSEQ multiplex PCR. The table has more than 70,000 clones, 80% to 95% seen once. This CDR3 region has 12 residues. Germline V gives CDR1 SQVTM, CDR2 ANQGSEA. Trimming left V 8 bases short and J 5 bases short, with 15 bases between. Sequenced sample: peripheral blood. The V call is TRBV29-1, the J call TRBJ2-5; weak D call: TRBD2 (6 bases). This clonotype originated in a woman of 80 years or more with acute or convalescent COVID-19. The CDR3 region is CSSRRAEETQYF. CDR3 coding DNA: TGCAGCTCCCGGAGGGCGGAGGAGACCCAGTACTTC. The full variable domain, its missing parts supplied by reference TRBV29-1 and TRBJ2-5, is SAVISQKPSRDICQRGTSLTIQCQVDSQVTMMFWYRQQPGQSLTLIATANQGSEATYESGFVIDKFPISRPNLTFSTLTVSNMSPEDSSIYLCSSRRAEETQYFGPGTRLLVL.